This section outlines one TCR beta chain sequence together with its context. The antigen is not known. The treatment was: roughly 10-day PBMC culture with coronavirus spike peptide pools or control peptides (ViraFEST assay). V was trimmed by 6 bases and J by 4 bases, leaving 8 bases between them. The CDR3 covers 12 residues. CDR1 and CDR2 from the germline V gene are MNHEY and SMNVEV (reference sequence). The Oncomine TCR Beta short-read assay was what sequenced the DNA obtained from cultured CD4+ T cells. TCRdb ran MiXCR on the PCR reads and lists one entry per CDR3 protein. The sample includes around 15,000 distinct CDR3 sequences, around 78% of them seen just once. The sample is drawn from a study of vaccination and CD4 T cells after COVID-19. On the study more broadly: Vaccinees got either two BNT162b2 doses or two mRNA-1273 doses. Study-wide results and limits: Clonotypes reactive to SARS-CoV-2 had a median that went up from around 20 to 38, but not significantly.

This clonotype originated in a human donor who had recovered from COVID-19. The chain couples TRBV27 to TRBJ2-3, with no clear D. Material for sequencing was CD4+ T cells from blood, cultured in vitro. The CDR3 DNA reads as TGTGCCAGCAGCACCCCGGCAGATACGCAGTATTTT. Translated, it gives CASSTPADTQYF.